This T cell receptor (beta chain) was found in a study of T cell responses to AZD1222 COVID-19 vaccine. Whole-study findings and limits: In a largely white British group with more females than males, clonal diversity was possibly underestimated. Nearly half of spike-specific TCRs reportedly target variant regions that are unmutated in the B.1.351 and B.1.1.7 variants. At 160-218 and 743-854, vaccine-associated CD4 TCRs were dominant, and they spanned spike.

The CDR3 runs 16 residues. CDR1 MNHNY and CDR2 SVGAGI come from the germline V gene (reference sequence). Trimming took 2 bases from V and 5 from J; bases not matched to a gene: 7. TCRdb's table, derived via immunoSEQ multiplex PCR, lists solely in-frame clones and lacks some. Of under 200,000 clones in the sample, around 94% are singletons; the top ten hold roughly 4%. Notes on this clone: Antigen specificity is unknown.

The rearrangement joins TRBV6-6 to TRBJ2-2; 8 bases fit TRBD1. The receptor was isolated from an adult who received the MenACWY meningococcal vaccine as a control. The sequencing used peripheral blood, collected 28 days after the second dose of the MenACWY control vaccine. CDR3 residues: CASSYQSGGGTGELFF. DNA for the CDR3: TGTGCCAGCAGTTACCAATCAGGGGGCGGTACCGGGGAGCTGTTTTTT.